Listed below are T cell receptor beta chains from one sample, sequenced in a study of blood T cell repertoires in COVID-19. The data were produced by immunoSEQ multiplex PCR, yet TCRdb's version contains in-frame clones alone and is incomplete. The table records around 200,000 clones, 80% to 90% of them present only once. The sequenced sample was PBMCs or T cells enriched from blood (not recorded which). All receptors come from a woman in her forties or fifties in a cohort exposed to, infected with or recovered from COVID-19 (not recorded which). Both conserved end residues are part of each CDR3. Fields, in order: V gene, J gene, D gene, clone size, CDR3 protein, CDR3 DNA. D genes are given only for firm matches. Size tells how often a clone was seen (once, few, many) or the class of an expanded clone, and some rows leave it out.

>TRBV5-4|TRBJ1-5|.|.
CASSSGRDSNQPQHF
TGTGCCAGCAGCTCGGGCAGGGATAGCAATCAGCCCCAGCATTTT
>TRBV9|TRBJ2-5|TRBD1|once
CASSAGDRVETQYF
TGTGCCAGCAGCGCGGGGGACAGGGTGGAGACCCAGTACTTC
>TRBV30|TRBJ2-7|TRBD1|.
CAWLRTGGFYEQYF
TGTGCCTGGCTTCGGACAGGGGGCTTCTACGAGCAGTACTTC
>TRBV7-2|TRBJ2-7|TRBD1|.
CASSSGTGSYEQYF
TGTGCCAGCAGCTCCGGGACAGGCTCCTACGAGCAGTACTTC
>TRBV7-2|TRBJ2-6|TRBD1|once
CASSRRSGTATSGANVLTF
TGTGCCAGCAGCAGGCGATCCGGGACAGCAACCTCTGGGGCCAACGTCCTGACTTTC
>TRBV9|TRBJ2-1|TRBD2|.
CASSVMAGGPYEQFF
TGTGCCAGCAGCGTTATGGCGGGGGGGCCTTATGAGCAGTTCTTC
>TRBV7-3|TRBJ1-3|TRBD1|.
CASSFYRGTGNTIYF
TGTGCCAGCAGCTTCTACAGGGGGACTGGAAACACCATATATTTT
>TRBV4-1|TRBJ2-2|.|.
CASSQVEAGGTGELFF
TGCGCCAGCAGCCAAGTGGAGGCCGGGGGCACCGGGGAGCTGTTTTTT
>TRBV7-2|TRBJ2-7|TRBD2|.
CASSLSRPAGGFSYEQYF
TGTGCCAGCAGCTTAAGTAGGCCGGCGGGGGGCTTCTCCTACGAGCAGTACTTC
>TRBV28|TRBJ1-5|.|once
CASSFPDSINQPQHF
TGTGCCAGCAGTTTCCCGGACAGTATCAATCAGCCCCAGCATTTT
>TRBV15|TRBJ2-3|.|few
CATSRAGSTDTQYF
TGTGCCACCAGCAGAGCGGGGAGCACAGATACGCAGTATTTT
>TRBV19|TRBJ1-2|.|few
CASSNLDSLASYGYTF
TGTGCCAGTAGTAACTTGGACAGTCTGGCGTCCTATGGCTACACCTTC
>TRBV15|TRBJ2-1|TRBD2|.
CATSRDVAGGMNEQFF
TGTGCCACCAGCAGAGATGTGGCGGGGGGGATGAATGAGCAGTTCTTC
>TRBV11-3|TRBJ2-5|TRBD2|.
CASSFMGGETQYF
TGTGCCAGCAGCTTCATGGGAGGGGAGACCCAGTACTTC
>TRBV18|TRBJ2-3|.|.
CASSPEQSLSTDTQYF
TGTGCCAGCTCCCCGGAACAGAGCCTTAGCACAGATACGCAGTATTTT
>TRBV7-9|TRBJ1-1|.|.
CASSAPVQGPMNTEAFF
TGTGCCAGCAGCGCTCCCGTACAGGGTCCCATGAACACTGAAGCTTTCTTT
>TRBV7-6|TRBJ1-2|TRBD1|.
CASSLRQGHGYTF
TGTGCCAGCAGCCTCCGACAGGGTCATGGCTACACCTTC
>TRBV18|TRBJ2-5|TRBD1|.
CASSRLGTGLQETQYF
TGTGCCAGCTCACGACTAGGGACAGGGCTTCAAGAGACCCAGTACTTC
>TRBV6-5|TRBJ1-2|TRBD1|.
CASSWTGGGGYTF
TGTGCCAGCAGCTGGACAGGGGGAGGTGGCTACACCTTC
>TRBV7-2|TRBJ2-7|.|.
CASSSRYSSYEQYF
TGTGCCAGCAGCTCCCGATACAGCTCCTACGAGCAGTACTTC
>TRBV6-5|TRBJ1-4|.|.
CASRHIATNEKLFF
TGTGCCAGCAGGCACATTGCAACTAATGAAAAACTGTTTTTT
>TRBV29-1|TRBJ1-3|TRBD1|.
CGGQGLVGNTIYF
TGCGGGGGACAGGGGCTTGTAGGAAACACCATATATTTT
>TRBV5-5|TRBJ2-1|.|.
CASSKVAGLTFF
TGTGCCAGCAGTAAGGTTGCGGGCCTTACATTCTTC
>TRBV5-1|TRBJ1-2|TRBD1|.
CASRYGQGDGGYTF
TGCGCCAGCAGGTACGGACAGGGCGACGGGGGCTACACCTTC
>TRBV5-5|TRBJ1-2|.|.
CASSAQGNYGYTF
TGTGCCAGCAGCGCGCAGGGCAACTATGGCTACACCTTC
>TRBV6-2/TRBV6-3|TRBJ1-1|.|once
CASSQVQGTTEAFF
TGTGCCAGCAGTCAAGTCCAGGGGACCACTGAAGCTTTCTTT
>TRBV4-1|TRBJ1-5|.|.
CASSQELSRDQPQHF
TGCGCCAGCAGCCAAGAGTTATCTCGGGATCAGCCCCAGCATTTT
>TRBV9|TRBJ2-3|TRBD2|.
CASSVGRGSTDTQYF
TGTGCCAGCAGCGTAGGGCGGGGGAGCACAGATACGCAGTATTTT
>TRBV4-1|TRBJ1-6|.|.
CASTSTGNKGALHF
TGCGCCAGCACGTCGACTGGGAATAAGGGGGCCCTCCACTTT
>TRBV7-8|TRBJ1-4|TRBD1|.
CASSPGTGRTNEKLFF
TGTGCCAGCAGCCCCGGGACAGGGAGGACTAATGAAAAACTGTTTTTT
>TRBV5-4|TRBJ2-7|.|.
CASSLGTVSSYEQYF
TGTGCCAGCAGCTTGGGAACAGTGAGCTCCTACGAGCAGTACTTC
>TRBV19|TRBJ2-7|TRBD1|.
CASSAGTGSYEQYF
TGTGCCAGTAGTGCCGGGACAGGGTCCTACGAGCAGTACTTC
>TRBV30|TRBJ1-2|.|.
CAWRRVLYGYTF
TGTGCCTGGAGGAGGGTACTCTATGGCTACACCTTC
>TRBV5-1|TRBJ2-7|.|.
CASSLGASMGEQYF
TGCGCCAGCAGCTTGGGAGCTAGTATGGGCGAGCAGTACTTC
>TRBV27|TRBJ2-7|.|.
CASSRRDNPYEQYF
TGTGCCAGCAGTCGCCGGGACAATCCCTACGAGCAGTACTTC
>TRBV5-4|TRBJ2-2|TRBD2|.
CASSLRPGGQTGELFF
TGTGCCAGCAGCTTGCGGCCGGGGGGGCAAACCGGGGAGCTGTTTTTT
>TRBV4-1|TRBJ2-3|.|.
CASSQGWQGGDTQYF
TGCGCCAGCAGCCAAGGTTGGCAGGGGGGAGATACGCAGTATTTT
>TRBV5-1|TRBJ2-1|TRBD2|.
CASSERGDHSEQFF
TGCGCCAGCAGTGAGCGGGGGGATCATTCTGAGCAGTTCTTC
>TRBV7-3|TRBJ2-3|.|.
CASSPQASTDTQYF
TGTGCCAGCAGCCCCCAAGCGAGCACAGATACGCAGTATTTT
>TRBV24-1|TRBJ2-1|.|.
CATSDRDSSNEQFF
TGTGCCACCAGTGATAGGGACTCCTCCAATGAGCAGTTCTTC
>TRBV6-2/TRBV6-3|TRBJ1-2|.|.
CASSPRGGLGDYGYTF
TGTGCCAGCAGTCCGCGTGGAGGCCTAGGAGACTATGGCTACACCTTC
>TRBV13|TRBJ2-7|.|.
CASSLAGGLYEQYF
TGTGCCAGCAGCTTAGCGGGCGGGCTTTACGAGCAGTACTTC